Shown below are 26 T cell receptor beta chains from a single sample sequenced in a study of Ad26.COV2.S vaccination and SARS-CoV-2 variants. Measured with immunoSEQ multiplex PCR; TCRdb has only the in-frame clones, and not every one. The sample holds some 640,000 clones, approximately 88% seen once. Treatment defined: 19 received Ad26.COV2.S at low or high dose, single or two shots; several received placebo; per-sample allocation not given. After the first vaccine or placebo injection, samples were drawn on day 63. The starting material was peripheral blood, obtained in a trial of Ad26.COV2.S vaccine versus placebo. All receptors derive from a person between 18 and 65 years old who received the Ad26.COV2.S COVID-19 vaccine or a placebo.

This chain joins TRBV4-1 and TRBJ2-5, with D perhaps matching TRBD2 (6 bases). The CDR3 is 15 residues long. The germline gives CDR1 MGHRA, CDR2 YSYEKL. The V end lost 4 bases, the J end lost 5 bases, and 17 bases lay between the germline ends. CDR3 DNA: TGCGCCAGCAGCCGACCAGGCCAGCTAGCGGAGACCCAGTACTTC. This gives the protein CASSRPGQLAETQYF.

With regard to this clone: Relative to the germline gene, one junction end is altered; a read error may explain this. V is TRBV6-6 and J is TRBJ2-7; 9 bases agree with TRBD1. In germline, CDR1 is MNHNY, CDR2 SVGAGI (reference sequence). The CDR3 length is 13 residues. In nucleotides, the CDR3 is TGTGCCAGCAGTTACCTCTCGGGGACAGGGACGATCTTC. Translation gives CASSYLSGTGTIF.

The chain has TRBV9 and TRBJ2-7; D might be TRBD1 (5 bases). The CDR3 totals 13 residues. CDR1 SGDLS and CDR2 YYNGEE come from the germline V gene. V was clipped by 0 bases and J by 6 bases, with 10 bases between them. CDR3 loop: CASSVATGPEQYF. The DNA of the CDR3 is TGTGCCAGCAGCGTAGCTACAGGTCCCGAGCAGTACTTC.

The chain links TRBV29-1 to TRBJ1-5, with a weak D call TRBD1 (6 bases). The CDR3 is 13 residues long. Germline CDR1 SQVTM, CDR2 ANQGSEA. Trimming took 4 bases from V and 4 from J, leaving 11 bases between them. The CDR3 protein is CSVADRINQPQHF. The CDR3 coding sequence is TGCAGCGTTGCCGACAGGATTAATCAGCCCCAGCATTTT.

This clone was found a few times. This sequence joins TRBV5-1 and TRBJ1-5, with 7 bases fitting TRBD1. Per germline, CDR1 SGHRS and CDR2 YFSETQ. CDR3 size: 16 residues. The trim removed 0 bases at V and 0 bases at J, leaving 3 bases unmatched. The CDR3, as DNA: TGCGCCAGCAGCTTGGACGGACAGGTTAGCAATCAGCCCCAGCATTTT. This translates into CASSLDGQVSNQPQHF.

This clone has just one count. The chain carries TRBV24-1 and TRBJ2-7, with D possibly being TRBD2 (5 bases). Per the germline V gene, CDR1 is KGHDR and CDR2 is SFDVKD. The CDR3 has 13 residues. Trimming took 5 bases from V and 6 from J, leaving 13 bases between them. The CDR3 DNA sequence: TGTGCCACCAGTGGCGAGGGTTTGGGCGAGCAGTACTTC. Protein product: CATSGEGLGEQYF.

Concerning this clone: A clone one base away is much larger, so this may be a read error. The chain links TRBV6-1 to TRBJ2-7; D gene uncertain. V was shortened by 2 bases and J by 2 bases, with 1 base between the two germline ends. This CDR3 region has 11 residues. Germline lookup yields CDR1 MNHNS and CDR2 SASEGT. CDR3 residues: CASSETYEQYF. CDR3 bases: TGTGCCAGCAGTGAAACCTACGAGCAGTACTTC.

The chain links TRBV5-1 to TRBJ2-1; 11 bases agree with TRBD2. Germline V gene sequence: CDR1 SGHRS, CDR2 YFSETQ. V trimming: 0 bases; J trimming: 9 bases; junction bases outside the gene matches: 8. The CDR3 contains 16 residues. Here the CDR3 DNA reads TGCGCCAGCAGCTTGGCCAGGGCTAGCGGGAGGTCTGAGCAGTTCTTC. Its protein is CASSLARASGRSEQFF.

The rearrangement uses TRBV20-1 and TRBJ2-1, with 14 bases lining up with TRBD2. Germline V gene lookup returns CDR1 DFQATT and CDR2 SNEGSKA (reference sequence). V lost 3 bases, J lost 7 bases, and 11 bases stayed unmatched. The CDR3 extends over 17 amino acids. As DNA, the CDR3 is TGCAGTGCTAGTAGGACTAGCGGGAGGTTGGTCGGGAATGAGCAGTTCTTC. It specifies CSASRTSGRLVGNEQFF.

The chain links TRBV5-1 to TRBJ1-1; D might be TRBD1 (6 bases). The CDR3 has 18 residues. CDR1 and CDR2 from the germline V gene are SGHRS and YFSETQ. V gave up 2 bases and J gave up 6 bases, with 26 bases separating them. The CDR3 nucleotides are TGCGCCAGCAGCTTAGTATGGGGAAGAGGGGGTGAGGGCGCTGAAGCTTTCTTT. Translated: CASSLVWGRGGEGAEAFF.

The chain couples TRBV6-5 to TRBJ2-7; D possibly corresponds to TRBD2 (5 bases). Germline CDR1 reads MNHEY; CDR2 reads SVGAGI. The V and J ends lost 0 bases and 0 bases respectively, with 12 bases between them. The CDR3 runs 16 residues. CDR3: CASSYSKASNSYEQYF. As DNA, the CDR3 is TGTGCCAGCAGTTACTCGAAGGCTAGCAACTCCTACGAGCAGTACTTC.

The rearrangement uses TRBV27 and TRBJ2-5; D remains ambiguous. The CDR3 runs 13 residues. Trimming removed 10 bases at V and 5 bases at J, with 17 bases between. Germline V gene lookup returns CDR1 MNHEY and CDR2 SMNVEV (reference sequence). This chain's CDR3 is CATALGRWETQYF. The CDR3 DNA sequence: TGTGCCACTGCCCTAGGGCGCTGGGAGACCCAGTACTTC.

This chain links TRBV30 with TRBJ2-1, with no clear D. V lost 4 bases, J lost 7 bases, and 8 bases lay in between. The CDR3 runs 11 residues. Germline V gives CDR1 GTSNPN, CDR2 SVGIG (reference sequence). DNA of the CDR3: TGTGCCTGGACCTCCGGAAATGAGCAGTTCTTC. This gives the protein CAWTSGNEQFF.

The J gene is TRBJ2-1, the V gene TRBV6-5; D may be TRBD2 (6 bases). CDR1 MNHEY and CDR2 SVGAGI come from the germline V gene. The CDR3 spans 14 residues. V was cut by 7 bases and J by 3 bases, with 13 bases left in between. The CDR3 coding sequence is TGTGCCAGCATTCAGACTAGGGGCTACAATGAGCAGTTCTTC. Its translation: CASIQTRGYNEQFF.

The rearrangement links TRBV14 to TRBJ1-1; D gene unclear. Per germline, CDR1 SGHDN and CDR2 FVKESK. V lost 2 bases and J lost 1, with 17 bases in between. The CDR3 length is 17 residues. This CDR3 reads CASSQSPREAGNTEAFF. CDR3 DNA sequence: TGTGCCAGCAGCCAAAGCCCTCGGGAAGCTGGGAACACTGAAGCTTTCTTT. Variable domain in full (rest from reference TRBV14 and TRBJ1-1): EAGVTQFPSHSVIEKGQTVTLRCDPISGHDNLYWYRRVMGKEIKFLLHFVKESKQDESGMPNNRFLAERTGGTYSTLKVQPAELEDSGVYFCASSQSPREAGNTEAFFGQGTRLTVV.

The genes are TRBV19 and TRBJ2-2; D may be TRBD1 (7 bases). The CDR3 length is 13 residues. CDR1 LNHDA and CDR2 SQIVND come from the germline V gene (reference sequence). CDR3 nucleotide sequence: TGTGTCACAGGGGAGGCGAACACCGGGGAGCTGTTTTTT. This gives the protein CVTGEANTGELFF.

The chain carries TRBV10-2 and TRBJ1-3; D gene unclear. The germline V gene encodes CDR1 WSHSY and CDR2 SAAADI. V lost 6 bases, J lost 0 bases, and 9 bases lay in between. CDR3 length equals 14 residues. This CDR3 is CASSPTNSGNTIYF. The DNA for the CDR3 is TGCGCCAGCAGCCCGACAAACTCTGGAAACACCATATATTTT.

The V gene is TRBV5-8, the J gene TRBJ2-3, with D maybe TRBD2 (6 bases). The V gene lost 4 bases and the J gene lost 5 bases, with 11 bases spanning the gap. CDR1 SGHTS and CDR2 YDEGEE come from the germline V gene. The CDR3 length is 13 residues. DNA of the CDR3: TGTGCCAGCAGCCTGGGACTCGGAGATACGCAGTATTTT. Translation gives CASSLGLGDTQYF. The variable domain in full, with the rest retrieved from reference TRBV5-8 and TRBJ2-3, is EAGVTQSPTHLIKTRGQQATLRCSPISGHTSVYWYQQALGLGLQFLLWYDEGEERNRGNFPPRFSGRQFPNYSSELNVNALELEDSALYLCASSLGLGDTQYFGPGTRLTVL.

The J gene is TRBJ1-6, the V gene TRBV19; 9 bases are a match to TRBD1. The V gene end was trimmed by 4 bases and the J gene end by 9 bases; junction bases not matched to a gene: 4. The CDR3 extends over 14 amino acids. Germline values: CDR1 LNHDA, CDR2 SQIVND (reference sequence). The CDR3 DNA sequence: TGTGCCAGTAGTACTGAACAGGGGGCTTCACCCCTCCACTTT. Translating it yields CASSTEQGASPLHF.

The genes are TRBV15 and TRBJ1-5; no clear D. With 0 bases removed from V and 2 bases from J, the gap between germline ends came to 8 bases. The germline V gene has CDR1 LNHNV and CDR2 YYDKDF (reference sequence). The CDR3 is made up of 15 amino acids. This CDR3 is CATSRDNGRNQPQHF. The CDR3 region has the DNA TGTGCCACCAGCAGAGATAATGGCCGCAATCAGCCCCAGCATTTT. Looking up the rest from reference TRBV15 and TRBJ1-5 gives the full variable domain: DAMVIQNPRYQVTQFGKPVTLSCSQTLNHNVMYWYQQKSSQAPKLLFHYYDKDFNNEADTPDNFQSRRPNTSFCFLDIRSPGLGDTAMYLCATSRDNGRNQPQHFGDGTRLSIL.

The rearrangement joins TRBV3-1 (or the pseudogene TRBV3-2) to TRBJ2-7; D possibly corresponds to TRBD2 (6 bases). The CDR3 totals 13 residues. Trimming shortened V by 3 bases and J by 2 bases, and 8 bases separated the two germline ends. CDR1 and CDR2 (germline): LGHDT, YNNKEL (reference sequence). The chain's CDR3 is CASSQREAYEQYF. Written as DNA, the CDR3 is TGTGCCAGCAGCCAGCGGGAAGCCTACGAGCAGTACTTC.

The genes are TRBV20-1 and TRBJ1-1, with a tentative D call TRBD1 (6 bases). V was pared by 8 bases and J by 1 base, with 8 bases between. The germline CDR1 and CDR2 sequences are DFQATT and SNEGSKA (reference sequence). The CDR3 is 11 residues long. The CDR3 loop reads CSTQGNTEAFF. Written as DNA, the CDR3 is TGCAGTACACAGGGGAACACTGAAGCTTTCTTT.

The chain joins TRBV27 to TRBJ2-2, with 9 nucleotides matching TRBD2. The length of the CDR3 is 14 residues. V trimming: 6 bases; J trimming: 6 bases; junction bases outside the gene matches: 5. Per germline, CDR1 MNHEY and CDR2 SMNVEV (reference sequence). This chain's CDR3 is CASSLAGAAGELFF. In nucleotides, the CDR3 is TGTGCCAGCAGCTTAGCGGGGGCGGCCGGGGAGCTGTTTTTT.

The J gene is TRBJ2-7, the V gene TRBV12-3 or TRBV12-4; D remains ambiguous. The CDR3 loop spans 12 amino acids. V dropped 3 bases and J dropped 2 bases, with 5 bases sitting between them. CDR3 coding DNA: TGTGCCAGCAGTTTCCGGACCTACGAGCAGTACTTC. It translates to CASSFRTYEQYF.

The gene calls are TRBV27 and TRBJ1-2, with a tentative D call TRBD1 (6 bases). The CDR3 extends over 14 amino acids. V was cut by 6 bases and J by 4 bases, with 15 bases left in between. Germline V CDR1 and CDR2: MNHEY, SMNVEV (reference sequence). CDR3 loop: CASRSTGLGYGYTF. The CDR3 DNA reads as TGTGCCAGCAGGTCAACAGGGTTGGGCTATGGCTACACCTTC.

This sequence joins TRBV5-5 and TRBJ1-1; 7 bases are shared with TRBD1. CDR1 and CDR2 (germline): SGHKS, YYEKEE (reference sequence). The CDR3 contains 13 residues. V dropped 7 bases and J dropped 3; count of bases not matched to a gene: 6. The CDR3 protein is CASLRQGDTEAFF. CDR3 nucleotides: TGTGCCAGCCTACGGCAGGGGGACACTGAAGCTTTCTTT.